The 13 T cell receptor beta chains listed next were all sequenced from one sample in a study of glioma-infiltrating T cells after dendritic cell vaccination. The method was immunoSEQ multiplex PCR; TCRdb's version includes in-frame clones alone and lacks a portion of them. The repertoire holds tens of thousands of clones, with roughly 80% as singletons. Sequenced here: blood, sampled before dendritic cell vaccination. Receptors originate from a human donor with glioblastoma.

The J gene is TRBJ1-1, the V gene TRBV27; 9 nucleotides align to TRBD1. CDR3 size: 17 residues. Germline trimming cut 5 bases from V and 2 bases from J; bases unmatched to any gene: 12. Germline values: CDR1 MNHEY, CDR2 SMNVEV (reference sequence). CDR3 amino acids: CASSPRDRASTNTEAFF. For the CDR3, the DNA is TGTGCCAGCAGTCCCCGGGACAGGGCGTCTACCAACACTGAAGCTTTCTTT.

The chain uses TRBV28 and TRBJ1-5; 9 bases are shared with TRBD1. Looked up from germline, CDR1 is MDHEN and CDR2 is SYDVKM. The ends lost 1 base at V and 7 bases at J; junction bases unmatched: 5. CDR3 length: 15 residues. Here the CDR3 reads CASSLSRTGVQPQHF. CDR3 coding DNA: TGTGCCAGCAGTTTATCCCGGACAGGGGTGCAGCCCCAGCATTTT.

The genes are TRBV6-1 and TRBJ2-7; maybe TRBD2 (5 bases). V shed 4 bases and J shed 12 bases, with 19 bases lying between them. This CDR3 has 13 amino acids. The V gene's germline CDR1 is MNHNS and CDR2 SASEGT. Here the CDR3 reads CASSGTPRHSLYV. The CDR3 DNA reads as TGTGCCAGCAGTGGGACTCCTAGACATAGTCTGTACGTC.

CDR3 DNA sequence: TGTGCCAGTAGTATGGTTGCTGGCCAGCCCCAGCATTTT. It translates to CASSMVAGQPQHF. This chain uses TRBV19 with TRBJ1-5; D is ambiguous. The CDR3 runs 13 residues. V was trimmed by 3 bases and J by 7 bases, leaving 10 bases between them. CDR1 and CDR2 from the germline V gene are LNHDA and SQIVND (reference sequence).

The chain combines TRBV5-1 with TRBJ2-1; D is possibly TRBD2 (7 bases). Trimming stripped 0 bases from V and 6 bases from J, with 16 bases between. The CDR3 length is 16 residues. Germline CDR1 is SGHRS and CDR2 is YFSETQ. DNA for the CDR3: TGCGCCAGCAGCTTGGTAGGAGGGGGGGCCATCAATGAGCAGTTCTTC. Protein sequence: CASSLVGGGAINEQFF.

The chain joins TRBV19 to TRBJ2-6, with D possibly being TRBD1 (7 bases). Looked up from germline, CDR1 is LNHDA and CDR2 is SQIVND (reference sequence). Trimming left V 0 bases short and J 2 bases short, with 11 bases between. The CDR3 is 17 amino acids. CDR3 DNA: TGTGCCAGTAGTATAGAACAGGGGAGGACTGGGGCCAACGTCCTGACTTTC. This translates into CASSIEQGRTGANVLTF.

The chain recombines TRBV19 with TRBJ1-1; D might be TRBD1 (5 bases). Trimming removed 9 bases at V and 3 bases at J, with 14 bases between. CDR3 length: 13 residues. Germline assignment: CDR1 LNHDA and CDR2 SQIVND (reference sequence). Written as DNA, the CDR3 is TGTGCCAGCCAACGACAGTTTGACACTGAAGCTTTCTTT. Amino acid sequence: CASQRQFDTEAFF.

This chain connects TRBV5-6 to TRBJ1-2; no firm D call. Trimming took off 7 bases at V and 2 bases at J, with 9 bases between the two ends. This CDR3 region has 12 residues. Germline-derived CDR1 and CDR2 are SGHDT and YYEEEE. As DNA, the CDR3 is TGTGCCAGCCAGGCCAGCAACTATGGCTACACCTTC. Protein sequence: CASQASNYGYTF.

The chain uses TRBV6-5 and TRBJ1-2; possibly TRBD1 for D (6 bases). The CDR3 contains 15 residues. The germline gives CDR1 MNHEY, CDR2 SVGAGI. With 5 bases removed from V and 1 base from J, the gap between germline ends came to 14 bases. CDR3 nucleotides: TGTGCCAGCAGTAATACAGGGACCTTTAACTATGGCTACACCTTC. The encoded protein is CASSNTGTFNYGYTF.

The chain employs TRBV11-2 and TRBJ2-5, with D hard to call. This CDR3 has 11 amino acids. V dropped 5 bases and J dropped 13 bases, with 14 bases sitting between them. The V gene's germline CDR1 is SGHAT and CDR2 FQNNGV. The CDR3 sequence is CASSRTPTMYF. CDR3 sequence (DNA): TGTGCCAGCAGCCGAACTCCCACCATGTACTTC.

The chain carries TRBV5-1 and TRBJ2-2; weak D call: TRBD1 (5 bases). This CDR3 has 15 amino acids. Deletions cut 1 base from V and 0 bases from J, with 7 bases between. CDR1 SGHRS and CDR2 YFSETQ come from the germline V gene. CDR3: CASSLTGPNTGELFF. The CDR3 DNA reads TGCGCCAGCAGCTTGACAGGCCCGAACACCGGGGAGCTGTTTTTT.

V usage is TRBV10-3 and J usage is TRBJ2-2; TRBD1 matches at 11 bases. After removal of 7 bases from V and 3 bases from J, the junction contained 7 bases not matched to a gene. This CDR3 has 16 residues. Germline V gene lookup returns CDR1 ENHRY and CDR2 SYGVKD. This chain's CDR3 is CAINPDRGQDTGELFF. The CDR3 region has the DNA TGTGCCATCAACCCGGACAGGGGGCAGGACACCGGGGAGCTGTTTTTT.

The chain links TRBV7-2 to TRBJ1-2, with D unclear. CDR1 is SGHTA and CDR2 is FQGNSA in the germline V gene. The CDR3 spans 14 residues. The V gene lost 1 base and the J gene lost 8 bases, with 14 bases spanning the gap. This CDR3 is CASSLVRDDWGYTF. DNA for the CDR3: TGTGCCAGCAGCTTAGTTCGGGATGATTGGGGCTACACCTTC.